What follows are 18 T cell receptor beta chains derived from one specimen sequenced in a study of shared clonotypes between healthy human individuals. Naive CD8 cells were CD45RO-negative, positively selected for CCR7, excluding terminally differentiated effector memory CD45RA+ cells. Data came from immunoSEQ multiplex PCR; TCRdb stores just in-frame clones and leaves some out. Of a few million clones in the sample, 93% were seen once. The material sequenced was naive CD8+ T cells from PBMCs. The receptor source for this set is a man between 18 and 35 years old in good health. Some clones in this sample may be carry-over from other donors' samples.

V usage is TRBV5-8 and J usage is TRBJ2-5, with a tentative D call TRBD1 (6 bases). Germline V gene sequence: CDR1 SGHTS, CDR2 YDEGEE. The CDR3 spans 15 residues. V lost 0 bases and J lost 2, with 11 bases in between. The CDR3 coding sequence is TGTGCCAGCAGCTTGGTTGAGGGGGAACAAGAGACCCAGTACTTC. Its protein product is CASSLVEGEQETQYF.

The gene calls are TRBV30 and TRBJ2-7; the D is unclear. Per germline, CDR1 GTSNPN and CDR2 SVGIG (reference sequence). Trimming removed 1 base from V and 1 base from J, with 2 bases in between. The length of the CDR3 is 11 residues. The CDR3 here is CAWSGSYEQYF. The CDR3 region has the DNA TGTGCCTGGAGTGGTTCCTACGAGCAGTACTTC.

The chain uses TRBV18 and TRBJ2-6; 8 bases are a match to TRBD1. The CDR3 contains 19 residues. Germline loops: CDR1 KGHSH, CDR2 LQKENI. Unmatched junction bases numbered 13, after V lost 6 bases and J lost 0 bases. As DNA, the CDR3 is TGTGCCAGCTCCACGGCCCCGGGACAGGCTAGCTCTGGGGCCAACGTCCTGACTTTC. Protein: CASSTAPGQASSGANVLTF.

To note about this clone: Other DNA variants within this sample encode the same CDR3. V and J are TRBV7-2 and TRBJ2-1; TRBD2 matches at 8 bases. Germline trimming cut 5 bases from V and 1 base from J; bases unmatched to any gene: 4. The CDR3 has 15 amino acids. Germline CDR1 SGHTA, CDR2 FQGNSA. The CDR3 DNA reads as TGTGCCAGCAGCCCCGGGGGGGGGTCCTACAATGAGCAGTTCTTC. It is translated as CASSPGGGSYNEQFF.

Worth noting for this clone: Additional DNA sequences in this sample encode the identical CDR3. This sequence joins TRBV25-1 and TRBJ2-7, with D possibly being TRBD1 or TRBD2 (5 bases each). Looked up from germline, CDR1 is MGHDK and CDR2 is SYGVNS. This CDR3 is 14 amino acids long. V was clipped by 1 base and J by 0 bases, with 7 bases between them. CDR3 loop: CASSESGSSYEQYF. The DNA for the CDR3 is TGTGCCAGCAGTGAATCAGGGAGCTCCTACGAGCAGTACTTC.

CDR3 DNA: TGTGCCAGCACGCCCCGGCAGTTTCAAGAGACCCAGTACTTC. Its protein product is CASTPRQFQETQYF. This chain connects TRBV7-9 to TRBJ2-5; D call uncertain. Trimming left V 7 bases short and J 2 bases short, with 14 bases between. The CDR3 totals 14 residues. Germline CDR1 reads SEHNR; CDR2 reads FQNEAQ (reference sequence).

The V gene is TRBV7-2, the J gene TRBJ1-5; a weak D match, TRBD1 (6 bases). Germline assignment: CDR1 SGHTA and CDR2 FQGNSA. The germline V and J ends were trimmed by 1 base and 4 bases, with 11 bases remaining between them. The CDR3 is made up of 15 amino acids. The CDR3 reads CASSLERGANQPQHF. The CDR3 DNA follows: TGTGCCAGCAGCTTAGAAAGGGGGGCGAATCAGCCCCAGCATTTT.

The chain uses TRBV14 and TRBJ2-7; the D gene is possibly TRBD2 (6 bases). This CDR3 comprises 14 residues. V was cut by 1 base and J by 7 bases, with 14 bases left in between. Germline V gene lookup returns CDR1 SGHDN and CDR2 FVKESK. As DNA, the CDR3 is TGTGCCAGCAGCCAAGTTACGGGACTGGGGGAGCAGTACTTC. This codes for CASSQVTGLGEQYF.

V and J are TRBV21-1 and TRBJ2-1; whether TRBD2, the table's D call, matches the DNA was not checked. TRBV21-1 is listed as a pseudogene. The CDR3 is made up of 15 amino acids. The CDR3 nucleotides are TGTGCCAGCAGCAAGGGAGCGGGGGTTGGGAATGAGCAGTTCTTC. Translated: CASSKGAGVGNEQFF.

CDR3 sequence reads: CASSQARGPGDIQYF. Written as DNA, the CDR3 is TGTGCCAGCAGTCAAGCAAGGGGACCCGGAGACATTCAGTACTTC. The chain uses TRBV7-8 and TRBJ2-4; either TRBD1 or TRBD2 may fit D (5 bases each). Germline V gene lookup returns CDR1 SGHVS and CDR2 FQNEAQ. Trimming stripped 6 bases from V and 8 bases from J, with 20 bases between. There are 15 residues in the CDR3.

The chain employs TRBV4-1 and TRBJ2-3; no reliable D call. The V end was cut by 0 bases, the J end by 2 bases, with 6 bases between. Germline V gene lookup returns CDR1 MGHRA and CDR2 YSYEKL. The CDR3 is 14 residues long. The CDR3 sequence: CASSQETHTDTQYF. The CDR3, as DNA: TGCGCCAGCAGCCAAGAAACACACACAGATACGCAGTATTTT.

The chain is built from TRBV4-1 and TRBJ2-1; TRBD1 agrees at 8 bases. Germline CDR1 MGHRA, CDR2 YSYEKL. The CDR3 is 16 amino acids. V shed 3 bases, J shed 7 bases, and the junction held 11 bases outside the gene matches. This CDR3 is CASSQRQGQVGNEQFF. As DNA, the CDR3 is TGCGCCAGCAGCCAGCGACAGGGACAGGTGGGGAATGAGCAGTTCTTC.

Comments on this clone: This CDR3 is also generated by other DNA sequences in the sample. The chain links TRBV9 to TRBJ2-7; 13 bases match TRBD2. The CDR3 is 15 amino acids. The trim removed 2 bases at V and 4 bases at J, leaving 3 bases unmatched. Germline values: CDR1 SGDLS, CDR2 YYNGEE. The CDR3 DNA is TGTGCCAGCAGCGTGGGGACTAGCGGGATGTACGAGCAGTACTTC. Protein sequence: CASSVGTSGMYEQYF.

Note on this clone: The same CDR3 is also encoded by other DNA sequences in this sample. The chain recombines TRBV7-8 with TRBJ2-7, with 9 bases matching TRBD1. Per the germline V gene, CDR1 is SGHVS and CDR2 is FQNEAQ. With 5 bases clipped from V and 5 bases from J, the junction kept 4 bases outside the gene matches. The CDR3 extends over 13 amino acids. This chain's CDR3 is CASSLYRGHEQYF. In nucleotides, the CDR3 is TGTGCCAGCAGCCTGTACAGGGGGCACGAGCAGTACTTC.

The rearrangement links TRBV7-9 to TRBJ1-1; the D is unclear. CDR1 is SEHNR, CDR2 FQNEAQ, per germline (reference sequence). The V end lost 3 bases, the J end lost 7 bases, and 12 bases lay between the germline ends. The CDR3 is 13 amino acids. The DNA of the CDR3 is TGTGCCAGCAGCTTCGGTCTGGAGCGTGAAGCTTTCTTT. Amino acid sequence: CASSFGLEREAFF.

This clone showed up just once. The CDR3 here is CASSLSSGHIKSSYNEQFF. The CDR3 nucleotides are TGTGCCAGCAGCTTGTCCAGCGGACACATTAAGAGCTCCTACAATGAGCAGTTCTTC. V gene TRBV7-9 combines with J gene TRBJ2-1; possibly TRBD1 or TRBD2 for D (5 bases each). CDR1 is SEHNR and CDR2 is FQNEAQ in the germline V gene (reference sequence). V was trimmed by 3 bases and J by 0 bases, leaving 21 bases between them. CDR3 size: 19 residues. Full variable domain (missing parts from reference TRBV7-9 and TRBJ2-1): DTGVSQNPRHKITKRGQNVTFRCDPISEHNRLYWYRQTLGQGPEFLTYFQNEAQLEKSRLLSDRFSAERPKGSFSTLEIQRTEQGDSAMYLCASSLSSGHIKSSYNEQFFGPGTRLTVL.

V is TRBV4-1 and J is TRBJ1-2; possibly TRBD1 for D (5 bases). The V gene's germline CDR1 is MGHRA and CDR2 YSYEKL. The CDR3 is made up of 14 amino acids. V was shortened by 6 bases and J by 0 bases, with 11 bases between the two germline ends. The CDR3 here is CASRAGTANYGYTF. DNA of the CDR3: TGCGCCAGCAGAGCCGGGACCGCTAACTATGGCTACACCTTC.

Comments on this clone: Additional DNA sequences in this sample encode the identical CDR3. For the CDR3, the DNA is TGTGCCAGCAGCTGGGGGACATCTTCCTACAATGAGCAGTTCTTC. It specifies CASSWGTSSYNEQFF. The V call is TRBV11-2, the J call TRBJ2-1; D is perhaps TRBD1 (6 bases). The V end lost 4 bases, the J end lost 1 base, and 11 bases lay between the germline ends. The CDR3 contains 15 residues. Germline loops: CDR1 SGHAT, CDR2 FQNNGV. The variable domain in full, completed from reference TRBV11-2 and TRBJ2-1, reads EAGVAQSPRYKIIEKRQSVAFWCNPISGHATLYWYQQILGQGPKLLIQFQNNGVVDDSQLPKDRFSAERLKGVDSTLKIQPAKLEDSAVYLCASSWGTSSYNEQFFGPGTRLTVL.